This T cell receptor beta chain was found in a study of OX40 agonist ivuxolimab in advanced cancers. Whole-study context: Patients received ivuxolimab, an agonistic anti-OX40 (CD134) antibody.

Using immunoSEQ multiplex PCR, the repertoire was profiled, and TCRdb retains in-frame clones only, with some absent. The table includes over 65,000 clones, over 80% detected once. The ends were cut back, 4 bases at V and 4 bases at J, with 11 bases in the middle. CDR3 size: 14 residues. Germline CDR1 and CDR2: SGHDN and FVKESK. The input for sequencing was CD4+ or CD8+ T cells sorted from blood, taken in a trial of the OX40 agonist ivuxolimab. The receptor was isolated from an adult with an advanced solid tumor such as melanoma, head and neck, liver or kidney cancer. The chain joins TRBV14 to TRBJ2-1, with D perhaps given as TRBD1 or TRBD2 (5 bases each). CDR3 sequence reads: CASSRGSAYNEQFF. The CDR3 bases are TGTGCCAGCAGCCGGGGGAGTGCTTACAATGAGCAGTTCTTC.